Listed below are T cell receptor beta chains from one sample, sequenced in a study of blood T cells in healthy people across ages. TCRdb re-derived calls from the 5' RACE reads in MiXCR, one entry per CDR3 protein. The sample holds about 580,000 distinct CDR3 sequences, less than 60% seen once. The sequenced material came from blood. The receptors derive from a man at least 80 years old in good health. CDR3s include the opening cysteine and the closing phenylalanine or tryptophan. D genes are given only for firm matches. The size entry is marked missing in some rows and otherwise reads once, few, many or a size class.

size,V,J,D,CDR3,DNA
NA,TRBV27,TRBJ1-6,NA,CASSTSQGSYNSPLHF,TGTGCCAGCAGTACCTCACAGGGCTCCTATAATTCACCCCTCCACTTT
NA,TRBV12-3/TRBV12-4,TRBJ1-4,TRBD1,CASSAVQGVNEKLFF,TGTGCCAGCAGTGCCGTGCAGGGGGTCAATGAAAAACTGTTTTTT
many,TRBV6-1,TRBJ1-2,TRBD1,CASSGWDSGRDREGYTF,TGTGCCAGCAGTGGCTGGGACAGCGGTCGAGATCGAGAGGGCTACACCTTC
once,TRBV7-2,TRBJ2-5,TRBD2,CASSRMGLAGQEAQYF,TGTGCCAGCAGCCGAATGGGACTAGCGGGGCAAGAGGCCCAGTACTTC
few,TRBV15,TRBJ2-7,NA,CATSNGREQYF,TGTGCCACCAGTAATGGACGCGAGCAGTACTTC
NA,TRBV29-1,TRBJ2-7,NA,CSVEPGGSYEQYF,TGCAGCGTTGAGCCTGGTGGGTCCTACGAGCAGTACTTC
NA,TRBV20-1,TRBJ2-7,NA,CSARGDPYEQYF,TGCAGTGCTAGAGGTGATCCCTACGAGCAGTACTTC
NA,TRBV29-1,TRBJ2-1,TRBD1,CSVEGAQGLNEQFF,TGCAGCGTTGAAGGGGCACAGGGGCTCAATGAGCAGTTCTTC
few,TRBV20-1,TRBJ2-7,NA,CSARAGGRTYEQYF,TGCAGTGCTAGAGCCGGGGGGCGGACCTACGAGCAGTACTTC
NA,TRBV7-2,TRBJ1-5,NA,CASSFRMGSNQPQHF,TGTGCCAGCAGCTTTCGAATGGGCAGCAATCAGCCCCAGCATTTT
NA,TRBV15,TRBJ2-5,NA,CATSRERQETQYF,TGTGCCACCAGCAGGGAGCGGCAAGAGACCCAGTACTTC
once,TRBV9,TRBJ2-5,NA,CASSVAGGLRGTQYF,TGTGCCAGCAGCGTAGCCGGGGGGCTGAGAGGGACCCAGTACTTC
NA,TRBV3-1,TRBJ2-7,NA,CASSQEGGLDYEQYF,TGTGCCAGCAGCCAAGAAGGGGGACTGGACTACGAGCAGTACTTC
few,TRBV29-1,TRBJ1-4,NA,CSVQRQLHEKLFF,TGCAGCGTGCAAAGACAGCTACATGAAAAACTGTTTTTT
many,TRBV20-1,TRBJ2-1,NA,CSASAAGTGDNEQFF,TGCAGTGCTAGTGCAGCCGGGACTGGGGACAATGAGCAGTTCTTC
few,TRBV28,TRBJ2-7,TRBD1,CASSSSGQGADEQYF,TGTGCCAGCAGTTCATCGGGACAGGGGGCTGACGAGCAGTACTTC
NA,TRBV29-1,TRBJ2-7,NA,CSVADGVYEQYF,TGCAGCGTTGCGGACGGAGTCTACGAGCAGTACTTC
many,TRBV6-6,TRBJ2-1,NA,CASRWTSVGEQFF,TGTGCCAGCAGGTGGACCTCGGTGGGTGAGCAGTTCTTC
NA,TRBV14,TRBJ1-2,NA,CASSQAGLLGYTF,TGTGCCAGCAGCCAAGCAGGTCTACTCGGCTACACCTTC
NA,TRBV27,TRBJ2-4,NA,CASSLRGRQGNIQYF,TGTGCCAGCAGTTTAAGAGGGAGGCAGGGAAACATTCAGTACTTC
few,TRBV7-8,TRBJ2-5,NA,CASSSPATRRETQYF,TGTGCCAGCAGCTCTCCGGCTACCAGACGGGAGACCCAGTACTTC
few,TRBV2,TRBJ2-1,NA,CASSFLHEQFF,TGTGCCAGCAGTTTTCTCCATGAGCAGTTCTTC
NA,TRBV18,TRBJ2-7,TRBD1,CASSHSTGANYEQYF,TGTGCCAGCTCACACTCGACAGGGGCTAACTACGAGCAGTACTTC
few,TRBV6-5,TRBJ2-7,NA,CASSDRDSSEQYF,TGTGCCAGCAGTGACCGTGACAGCTCCGAGCAGTACTTC
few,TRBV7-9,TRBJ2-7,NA,CASSLRLTEQYF,TGTGCCAGCAGTCTCAGACTAACCGAGCAGTACTTC